The entry below gives a single T cell receptor beta chain sequence along with its context. There are 15 residues in the CDR3. V was pared by 0 bases and J by 5 bases, with 6 bases of the junction left unmatched. Looked up from germline, CDR1 is MNHNY and CDR2 is SVGAGI (reference sequence). The data belong to a study of radiotherapy plus CTLA-4 blockade in lung cancer. The protocol was immunoSEQ multiplex PCR, while the TCRdb copy is restricted to in-frame clones and leaves out a portion. Here the sample spans more than 75,000 clones, 60% to 75% being singletons. Sequenced here: peripheral blood, sampled from a patient treated with radiotherapy plus ipilimumab. This sequence originates from a human donor with non-small cell lung cancer who had a partial response to radiotherapy plus ipilimumab. Some clones in this sample may be carry-over from other donors' samples. The rearrangement uses TRBV6-6 and TRBJ2-7, with 8 bases fitting TRBD1. CDR3 in amino acids: CASSYSKQGADEQYF. In nucleotides, the CDR3 is TGTGCCAGCAGTTACTCGAAGCAGGGGGCAGACGAGCAGTACTTC.